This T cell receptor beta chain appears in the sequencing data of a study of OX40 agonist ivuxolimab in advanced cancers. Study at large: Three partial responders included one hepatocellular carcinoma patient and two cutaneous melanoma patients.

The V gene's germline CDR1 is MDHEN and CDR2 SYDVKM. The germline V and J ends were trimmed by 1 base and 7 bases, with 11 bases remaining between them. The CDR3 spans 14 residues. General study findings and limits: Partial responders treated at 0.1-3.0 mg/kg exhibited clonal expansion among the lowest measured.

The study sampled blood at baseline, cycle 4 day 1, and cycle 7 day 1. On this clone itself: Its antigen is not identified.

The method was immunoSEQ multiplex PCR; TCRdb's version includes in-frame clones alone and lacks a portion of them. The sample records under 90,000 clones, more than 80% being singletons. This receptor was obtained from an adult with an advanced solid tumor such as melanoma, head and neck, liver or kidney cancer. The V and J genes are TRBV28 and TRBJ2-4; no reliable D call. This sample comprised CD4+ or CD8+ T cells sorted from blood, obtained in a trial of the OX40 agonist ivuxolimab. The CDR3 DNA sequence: TGTGCCAGCAGTTTATCCCCGGGTAGCAACATTCAGTACTTC. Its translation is CASSLSPGSNIQYF.